The text below deals with one T cell receptor (beta chain). Its antigen is as yet unknown. These data are taken from a study of post-analysis software for immune sequencing data. Study-level information: Relapsing-remitting, secondary progressive and progressive-relapsing multiple sclerosis were all included among the disease courses.

Unique molecular identifiers had been added to the TCR beta cDNA libraries. Researchers reported 520,000 or so cDNA molecules coming from roughly 0.93 to 9.6 million T cells. MiXCR was run by TCRdb on the PCR reads, yielding one entry per CDR3 protein. The table lists around 400,000 distinct CDR3 sequences, roughly 40% of them singletons. Trimming removed 2 bases at V and 4 bases at J, with 8 bases between. The CDR3 is made up of 13 amino acids. Study outcomes and limitations: Five or six TRBV segments, TRBV5-6, TRBV5-1 and TRBV20-1 among them, were found more frequent in patients than controls. Diversity measured as normalized Chao1 was significantly lower in multiple sclerosis patients than in controls. Strong co-clustering by F measure was seen for same-batch samples.

The receptor comes from a girl aged 2-10 years with multiple sclerosis. The chain joins TRBV12-3 or TRBV12-4 to TRBJ2-5, with D possibly matching TRBD1 (6 bases). What was sequenced was blood. The chain's CDR3 is CASSLSGAETQYF. CDR3 in DNA: TGTGCCAGCAGTTTATCAGGGGCAGAGACCCAGTACTTC.